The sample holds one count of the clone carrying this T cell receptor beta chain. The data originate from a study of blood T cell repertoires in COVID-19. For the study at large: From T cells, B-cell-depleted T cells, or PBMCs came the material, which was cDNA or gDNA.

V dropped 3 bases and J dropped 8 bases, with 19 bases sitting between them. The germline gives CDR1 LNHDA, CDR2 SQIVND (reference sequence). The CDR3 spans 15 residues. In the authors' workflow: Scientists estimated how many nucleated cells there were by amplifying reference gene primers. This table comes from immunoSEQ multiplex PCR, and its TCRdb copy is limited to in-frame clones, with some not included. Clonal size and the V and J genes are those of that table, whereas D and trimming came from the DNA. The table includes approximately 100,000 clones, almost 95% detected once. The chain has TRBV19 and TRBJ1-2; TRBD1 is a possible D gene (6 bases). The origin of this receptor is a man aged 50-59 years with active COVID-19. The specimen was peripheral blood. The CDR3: CASSMAQAGVRGYTF. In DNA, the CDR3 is TGTGCCAGTAGTATGGCCCAGGCAGGGGTAAGAGGCTACACCTTC.